This T cell receptor (beta chain) comes out of a study of blood T cell repertoires in COVID-19. Method: immunoSEQ multiplex PCR; TCRdb's copy keeps in-frame clones and lacks some. Altogether about 200,000 clones are present, 76% being singletons, with the ten largest covering roughly 17%. This CDR3 contains 14 residues. CDR1 is SEHNR, CDR2 FQNEAQ, per germline (reference sequence). Trimming removed 1 base at V and 5 bases at J, with 11 bases between. The sequenced sample was PBMCs or T cells enriched from blood (not recorded which). The TCR comes from a woman between 45 and 65 years old with acute COVID-19. This sequence joins TRBV7-9 and TRBJ1-2; possible D gene TRBD1, 6 bases. The CDR3 here is CASSLGTAIYGYTF. The DNA of the CDR3 is TGTGCCAGCAGCTTAGGGACAGCTATTTATGGCTACACCTTC.